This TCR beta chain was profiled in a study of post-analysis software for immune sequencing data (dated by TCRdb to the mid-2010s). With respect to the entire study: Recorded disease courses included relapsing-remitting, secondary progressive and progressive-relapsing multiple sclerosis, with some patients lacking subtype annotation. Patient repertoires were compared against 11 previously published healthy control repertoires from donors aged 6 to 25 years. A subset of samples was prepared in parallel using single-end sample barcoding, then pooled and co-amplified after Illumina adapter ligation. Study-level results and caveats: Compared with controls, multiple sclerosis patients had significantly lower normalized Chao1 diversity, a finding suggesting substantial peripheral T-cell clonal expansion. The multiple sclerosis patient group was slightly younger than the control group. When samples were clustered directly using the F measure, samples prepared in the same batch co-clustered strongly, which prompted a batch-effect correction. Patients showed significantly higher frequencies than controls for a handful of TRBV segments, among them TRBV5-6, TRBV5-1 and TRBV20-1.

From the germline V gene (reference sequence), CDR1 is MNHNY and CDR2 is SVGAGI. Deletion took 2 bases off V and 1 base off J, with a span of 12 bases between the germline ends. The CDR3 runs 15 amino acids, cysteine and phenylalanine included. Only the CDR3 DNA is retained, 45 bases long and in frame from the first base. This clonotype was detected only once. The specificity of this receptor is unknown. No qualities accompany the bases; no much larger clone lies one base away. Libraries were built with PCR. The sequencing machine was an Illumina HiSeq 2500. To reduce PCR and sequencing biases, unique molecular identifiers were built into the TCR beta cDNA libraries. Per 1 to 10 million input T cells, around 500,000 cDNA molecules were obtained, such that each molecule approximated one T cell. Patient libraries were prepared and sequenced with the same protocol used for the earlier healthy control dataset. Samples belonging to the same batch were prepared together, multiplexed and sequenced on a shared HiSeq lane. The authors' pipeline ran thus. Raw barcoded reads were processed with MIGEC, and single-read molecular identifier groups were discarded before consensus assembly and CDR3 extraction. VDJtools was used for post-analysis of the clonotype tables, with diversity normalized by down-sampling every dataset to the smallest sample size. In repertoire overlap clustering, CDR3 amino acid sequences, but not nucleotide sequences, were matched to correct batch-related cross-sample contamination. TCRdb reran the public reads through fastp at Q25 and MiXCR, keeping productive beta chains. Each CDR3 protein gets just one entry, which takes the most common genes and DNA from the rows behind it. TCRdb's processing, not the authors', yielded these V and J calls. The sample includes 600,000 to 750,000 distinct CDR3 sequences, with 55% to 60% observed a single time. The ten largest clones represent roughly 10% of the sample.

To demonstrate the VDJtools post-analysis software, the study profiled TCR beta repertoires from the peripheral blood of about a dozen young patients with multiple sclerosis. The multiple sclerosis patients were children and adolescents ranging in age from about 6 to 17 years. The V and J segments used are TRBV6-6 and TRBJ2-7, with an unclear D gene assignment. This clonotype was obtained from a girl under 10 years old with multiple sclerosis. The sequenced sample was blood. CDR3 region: CASSYKRRSSYEQYF. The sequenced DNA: TGTGCCAGCAGTTACAAACGCCGCTCGTCCTACGAGCAGTACTTC.